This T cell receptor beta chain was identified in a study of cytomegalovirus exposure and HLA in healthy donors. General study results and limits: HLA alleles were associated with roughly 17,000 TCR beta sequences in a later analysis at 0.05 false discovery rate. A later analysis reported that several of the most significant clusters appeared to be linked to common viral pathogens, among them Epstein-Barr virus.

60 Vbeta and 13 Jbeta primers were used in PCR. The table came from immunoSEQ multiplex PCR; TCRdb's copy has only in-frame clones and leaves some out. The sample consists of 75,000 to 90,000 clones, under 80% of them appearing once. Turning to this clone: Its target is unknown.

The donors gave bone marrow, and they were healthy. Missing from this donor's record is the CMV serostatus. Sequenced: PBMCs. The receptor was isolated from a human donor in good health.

CDR3 coding DNA: TGCGCCAGCAGTACCGGGGGGCCCGGTTCGTGGGAGCAGTTCTTC. This sequence encodes CASSTGGPGSWEQFF. The V call is TRBV10-2, the J call TRBJ2-1; the D gene is possibly TRBD2 (7 bases). CDR1 and CDR2 (germline): WSHSY, SAAADI. V was trimmed by 5 bases and J by 10 bases, leaving 21 bases between them. The CDR3 runs to 15 residues.